This is a list of T cell receptor beta chains from one sample in a study of cytomegalovirus exposure and HLA in healthy donors. Sequenced by immunoSEQ multiplex PCR; TCRdb stores in-frame clones only, minus some. This repertoire shows 180,000 or so clones, roughly 8.7% found once; its top ten account for less than 1.5%. Input material: PBMCs. Source of these receptors: a woman in her twenties or thirties in good health and CMV-seropositive. Each CDR3 is given with its conserved first and last residue. Fields, in order: CDR3 length, D gene, clone size, J gene, V gene, CDR3 protein, CDR3 DNA. D genes are given only for firm matches. Clone size, where shown, is once, few, many, or a class for clones that have expanded.

>14|-|-|TRBJ1-1|TRBV6-5
CASSYRPQVAEAFF
TGTGCCAGCAGTTACCGACCACAGGTCGCTGAAGCTTTCTTT
>15|TRBD1|-|TRBJ2-3|TRBV7-7
CASSLTGGATDTQYF
TGTGCCAGCAGCTTGACAGGGGGTGCTACAGATACGCAGTATTTT
>14|TRBD1|few|TRBJ2-5|TRBV2
CASIGTVTQETQYF
TGTGCCAGCATCGGGACAGTGACCCAAGAGACCCAGTACTTC
>13|-|-|TRBJ2-2|TRBV30
CAWSDFGDGELFF
TGTGCCTGGAGTGATTTTGGAGACGGGGAGCTGTTTTTT
>15|TRBD1|few|TRBJ2-3|TRBV5-1
CASSLQTGGPDTQYF
TGCGCCAGCAGCCTCCAGACAGGGGGCCCAGATACGCAGTATTTT
>15|TRBD2|-|TRBJ2-7|TRBV27
CASSVTSGTSDEQYF
TGTGCCAGCAGTGTTACTAGCGGGACTTCAGACGAGCAGTACTTC
>14|TRBD1|few|TRBJ1-4|TRBV5-1
CASSVGQGNEKLFF
TGCGCCAGCAGCGTAGGACAGGGCAATGAAAAACTGTTTTTT
>15|-|few|TRBJ1-5|TRBV4-1
CASSQAARPNQPQHF
TGCGCCAGCAGCCAAGCGGCCAGGCCTAATCAGCCCCAGCATTTT
>14|-|-|TRBJ1-1|TRBV18
CASSPRQDATEAFF
TGTGCCAGCTCACCAAGACAGGACGCCACTGAAGCTTTCTTT
>17|TRBD1|few|TRBJ1-1|TRBV18
CASSPRITGAQNTEAFF
TGTGCCAGCTCACCACGGATAACAGGGGCTCAGAACACTGAAGCTTTCTTT
>16|-|-|TRBJ1-2|TRBV21-1
CASSGQGPPCYHGYTF
TGTGCCAGCAGCGGACAGGGGCCGCCTTGCTACCATGGCTACACCTTC
>13|-|few|TRBJ1-2|TRBV30
CARGGTQNYGYTF
TGTGCCCGGGGGGGTACGCAAAACTATGGCTACACCTTC
>15|-|-|TRBJ2-6|TRBV6-1
CATNEGGSGANVLTF
TGTGCCACCAATGAGGGGGGCTCTGGGGCCAACGTCCTGACTTTC
>14|-|few|TRBJ2-7|TRBV30
CAWSNRQITYEQYF
TGTGCCTGGAGTAACAGACAGATAACCTACGAGCAGTACTTC
>14|-|few|TRBJ2-5|TRBV6-6
CASSRQGRGETQYF
TGTGCCAGCAGTAGACAGGGGAGGGGAGAGACCCAGTACTTC
>15|TRBD2|few|TRBJ2-5|TRBV25-1
CASSAGTSGRETQYF
TGTGCCAGCAGTGCCGGGACTAGCGGGAGAGAGACCCAGTACTTC
>15|-|few|TRBJ2-1|TRBV6-5
CASSYSLGAVNEQFF
TGTGCCAGCAGTTACTCGCTAGGGGCGGTCAATGAGCAGTTCTTC
>14|-|few|TRBJ2-2|TRBV18
CASSPWRDAGELFF
TGTGCCAGCTCACCATGGCGGGACGCCGGGGAGCTGTTTTTT
>17|TRBD2|few|TRBJ2-6|TRBV11-3
CASSSGLVNSGANVLTF
TGTGCCAGCAGCTCCGGACTAGTTAATTCTGGGGCCAACGTCCTGACTTTC
>12|-|-|TRBJ2-7|TRBV6-1
CASSSGVYEQYF
TGTGCCAGCAGTTCAGGGGTCTACGAGCAGTACTTC
>16|-|once|TRBJ2-1|TRBV5-1
CASSPIGDFYYNEQFF
TGCGCCAGCAGCCCGATAGGGGACTTCTACTACAATGAGCAGTTCTTC
>13|TRBD1|few|TRBJ1-1|TRBV5-1
CASRGTGDTEAFF
TGCGCCAGCAGGGGGACAGGGGACACTGAAGCTTTCTTT
>14|TRBD2|-|TRBJ2-5|TRBV5-1
CASSPSGNQETQYF
TGCGCCAGCAGCCCTAGCGGGAACCAAGAGACCCAGTACTTC
>11|-|-|TRBJ2-5|TRBV29-1
CSVLPQETQYF
TGCAGCGTCCTACCTCAAGAGACCCAGTACTTC
>17|-|many|TRBJ1-4|TRBV4-1
CASSHLPTTGTNEKLFF
TGCGCCAGCAGCCATCTGCCGACGACGGGGACTAATGAAAAACTGTTTTTT
>14|-|few|TRBJ1-1|TRBV7-2
CASSLVRGGAEAFF
TGTGCCAGCAGCTTAGTCAGAGGAGGGGCTGAAGCTTTCTTT
>14|TRBD1|-|TRBJ1-1|TRBV13
CASSSRDRGTEAFF
TGTGCCAGCAGCTCCCGGGACAGGGGCACTGAAGCTTTCTTT
>15|-|few|TRBJ2-7|TRBV5-4
CASSPGQQGGYEQYF
TGTGCCAGCAGTCCGGGACAGCAGGGAGGTTACGAGCAGTACTTC
>16|-|-|TRBJ2-5|TRBV19
CASSIGPPGYQETQYF
TGTGCCAGTAGTATAGGCCCCCCGGGGTACCAAGAGACCCAGTACTTC
>12|-|few|TRBJ1-1|TRBV18
CASSPQGVRAFF
TGTGCCAGCTCACCGCAGGGCGTCAGAGCTTTCTTT
>18|TRBD1|few|TRBJ1-1|TRBV4-1
CASSPRFFLRQGNTEAFF
TGCGCCAGCAGCCCTCGGTTCTTCCTGAGACAGGGGAACACTGAAGCTTTTTTT
>16|TRBD2|few|TRBJ2-3|TRBV9
CASSGRSGRPGDTQYF
TGTGCCAGCAGCGGACGTAGCGGGAGGCCAGGGGATACGCAGTATTTT
>18|-|few|TRBJ2-2|TRBV7-9
CAGSLDFGGIAVPGELFF
TGTGCCGGCAGCTTAGATTTTGGTGGTATAGCGGTCCCCGGGGAGCTGTTTTTT
>14|-|-|TRBJ1-1|TRBV29-1
CSVGAGLQNTEAFF
TGCAGCGTCGGAGCGGGACTCCAGAACACTGAAGCTTTCTTT
>14|TRBD2|-|TRBJ2-4|TRBV12-5
CASGSRTRENIQYF
TGTGCTAGTGGTTCCAGGACTAGGGAAAACATTCAGTACTTC
>13|TRBD1|-|TRBJ1-2|TRBV5-1
CASSLGQGSGYTF
TGCGCCAGCAGCTTGGGACAGGGCTCCGGCTACACCTTC
>16|TRBD1|-|TRBJ1-4|TRBV2
CASSGPTGARNEKLFF
TGTGCCAGCAGTGGTCCCACAGGGGCCCGTAATGAAAAACTGTTTTTT
>16|TRBD2|few|TRBJ2-1|TRBV9
CASSFPGTSSRGEQFF
TGTGCCAGCAGCTTTCCCGGGACTAGCTCGAGGGGTGAGCAGTTCTTC
>14|TRBD1|few|TRBJ1-2|TRBV5-1
CASSRDRVEYGYTF
TGCGCCAGCAGCAGGGACAGGGTGGAGTATGGCTACACCTTC
>14|TRBD2|-|TRBJ2-1|TRBV7-8
CASSWRAGVGEQFF
TGTGCCAGCAGCTGGAGAGCGGGAGTCGGTGAGCAGTTCTTC
>15|-|-|TRBJ2-5|TRBV10-3
CAISEPQTGEETQYF
TGTGCCATCAGTGAGCCCCAGACAGGAGAAGAGACCCAGTACTTC
>12|-|-|TRBJ2-7|TRBV2
CASITGRYEQYF
TGTGCCAGCATTACAGGACGCTACGAGCAGTACTTC
>16|-|few|TRBJ1-5|TRBV5-6
CASSLAYRALNQPQHF
TGTGCCAGCAGCTTGGCCTACAGGGCGCTAAATCAGCCCCAGCATTTT
>13|TRBD1|few|TRBJ1-1|TRBV6-6
CASSIGDRVKAFF
TGTGCCAGCAGTATTGGGGACAGGGTTAAAGCTTTCTTT
>15|-|few|TRBJ1-1|TRBV7-3
CASSLSQALNTEAFF
TGTGCCAGCAGCTTAAGCCAGGCCTTGAACACTGAAGCTTTCTTT
>14|-|few|TRBJ1-1|TRBV27
CASSFRAKNTEAFF
TGTGCCAGCAGTTTCAGGGCTAAGAACACTGAAGCTTTCTTT
>17|TRBD2|-|TRBJ2-3|TRBV2
CASPYRGLAGGTDTQYF
TGTGCCAGCCCCTACCGGGGACTAGCGGGGGGTACAGATACGCAGTATTTT
>13|TRBD1|few|TRBJ1-1|TRBV6-5
CASSWTGATEAFF
TGTGCCAGCAGCTGGACAGGGGCCACTGAAGCTTTCTTT
>16|TRBD1|few|TRBJ1-2|TRBV5-1
CASSPTGTGGGYGYTF
TGCGCCAGCAGCCCCACCGGGACAGGGGGTGGGTATGGCTACACCTTC
>16|-|few|TRBJ2-1|TRBV10-1
CASSDVKGTGYNEQFF
TGCGCCAGCAGTGATGTTAAGGGAACGGGGTACAATGAGCAGTTCTTC
>14|TRBD1|-|TRBJ1-2|TRBV29-1
CSPDAGTDNYGYTF
TGCAGCCCTGATGCCGGGACAGATAACTATGGCTACACCTTC
>14|TRBD1|few|TRBJ2-7|TRBV7-8
CASSYADRYYEQYF
TGTGCCAGCAGCTACGCGGACAGGTACTACGAGCAGTACTTC